The subject of this entry is one T cell receptor (beta chain). What it binds is not known. Through a sample-barcoded 5' primer and a J-beta primer mix, a second PCR was run for roughly 6 to 11 cycles. TCRdb processed the 5' RACE reads anew with MiXCR; each CDR3 protein has one entry. The sample includes about 1.1 million distinct CDR3 sequences, around two fifths of them seen just once. CDR3 length equals 13 residues. Germline assignment: CDR1 DFQATT and CDR2 SNEGSKA (reference sequence). The ends lost 3 bases at V and 4 bases at J; junction bases unmatched: 2. Total RNA extracted from each sample amounted to at least 6 micrograms. The sample belongs to a study of blood T cells in healthy people across ages. General observations from the study: As age increased, TCR beta diversity per million T cells fell in a roughly linear fashion. Compared with aged donors, long-lived donors showed fewer expanded clones, suggesting selection.

The source material was blood. The chain is built from TRBV20-1 and TRBJ1-4; 7 positions agree with TRBD1. The sequence was obtained from a young man in good health. CDR3 nucleotide sequence: TGCAGTGCTAGCGGGGACAGTAATGAAAAACTGTTTTTT. The encoded protein is CSASGDSNEKLFF.